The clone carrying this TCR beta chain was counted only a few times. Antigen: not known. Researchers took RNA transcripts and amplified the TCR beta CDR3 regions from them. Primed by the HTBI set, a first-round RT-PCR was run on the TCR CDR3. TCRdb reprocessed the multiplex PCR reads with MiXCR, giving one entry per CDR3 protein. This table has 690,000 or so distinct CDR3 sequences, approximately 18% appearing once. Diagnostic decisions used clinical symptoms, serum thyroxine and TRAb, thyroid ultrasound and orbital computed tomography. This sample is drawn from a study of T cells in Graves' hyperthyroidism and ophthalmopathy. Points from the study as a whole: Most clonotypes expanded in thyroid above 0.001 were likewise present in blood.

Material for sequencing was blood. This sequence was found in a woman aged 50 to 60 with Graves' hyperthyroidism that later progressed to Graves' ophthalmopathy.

CDR3 sequence: CAIRGTSGGLYGQETQYF. The CDR3 DNA reads as TGTGCCATCAGAGGGACTAGCGGGGGGCTCTATGGCCAAGAGACCCAGTACTTC. The chain links TRBV10-3 to TRBJ2-5; 15 bases line up with TRBD2. The ends lost 6 bases at V and 1 base at J; junction bases unmatched: 9. Germline V gene sequence: CDR1 ENHRY, CDR2 SYGVKD. The CDR3 is 18 residues long.